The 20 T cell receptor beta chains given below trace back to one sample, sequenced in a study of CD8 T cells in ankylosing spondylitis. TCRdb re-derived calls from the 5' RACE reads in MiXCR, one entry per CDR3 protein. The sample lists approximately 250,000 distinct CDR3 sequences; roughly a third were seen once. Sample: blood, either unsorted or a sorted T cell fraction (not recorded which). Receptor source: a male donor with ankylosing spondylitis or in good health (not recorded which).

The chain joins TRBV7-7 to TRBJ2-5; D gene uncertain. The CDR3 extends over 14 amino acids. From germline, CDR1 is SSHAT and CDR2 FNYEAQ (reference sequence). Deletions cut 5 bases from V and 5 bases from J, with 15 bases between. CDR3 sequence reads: CASSAGPPSETQYF. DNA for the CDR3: TGTGCCAGCAGCGCCGGACCTCCTTCTGAGACCCAGTACTTC.

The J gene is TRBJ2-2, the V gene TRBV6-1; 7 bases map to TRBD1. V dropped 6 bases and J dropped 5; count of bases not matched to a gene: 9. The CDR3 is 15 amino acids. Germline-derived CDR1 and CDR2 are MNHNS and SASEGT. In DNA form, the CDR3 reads TGTGCCAGCAGCCGAGCCCCACAGGGGACCGGGGAGCTGTTTTTT. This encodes CASSRAPQGTGELFF.

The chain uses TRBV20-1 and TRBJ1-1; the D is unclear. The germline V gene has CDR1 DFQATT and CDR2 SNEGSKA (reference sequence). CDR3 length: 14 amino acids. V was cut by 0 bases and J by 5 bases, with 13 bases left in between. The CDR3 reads CSARDRRDGTEAFF. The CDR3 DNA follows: TGCAGTGCTAGAGATCGGAGGGATGGGACTGAAGCTTTCTTT.

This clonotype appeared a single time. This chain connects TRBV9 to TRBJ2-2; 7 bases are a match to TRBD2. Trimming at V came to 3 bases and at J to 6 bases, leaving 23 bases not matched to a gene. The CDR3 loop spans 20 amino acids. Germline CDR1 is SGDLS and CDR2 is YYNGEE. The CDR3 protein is CASSATLGTTLNMGAGELFF. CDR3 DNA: TGTGCCAGCAGCGCAACCCTCGGGACTACCCTGAATATGGGGGCCGGGGAGCTGTTTTTT.

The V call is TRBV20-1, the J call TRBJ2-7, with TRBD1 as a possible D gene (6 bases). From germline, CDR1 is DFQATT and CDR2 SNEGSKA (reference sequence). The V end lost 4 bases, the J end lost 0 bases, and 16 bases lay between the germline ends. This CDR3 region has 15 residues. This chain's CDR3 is CSATSGQKISYEQYF. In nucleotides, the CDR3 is TGCAGTGCTACTTCGGGACAAAAAATCTCCTACGAGCAGTACTTC.

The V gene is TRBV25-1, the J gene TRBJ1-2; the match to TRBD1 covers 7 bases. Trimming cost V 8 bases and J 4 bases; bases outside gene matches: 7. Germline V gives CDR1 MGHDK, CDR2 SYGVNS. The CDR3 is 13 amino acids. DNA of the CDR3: TGTGCCAGCCGGGACAGAAACCGCTATGGCTACACCTTC. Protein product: CASRDRNRYGYTF.

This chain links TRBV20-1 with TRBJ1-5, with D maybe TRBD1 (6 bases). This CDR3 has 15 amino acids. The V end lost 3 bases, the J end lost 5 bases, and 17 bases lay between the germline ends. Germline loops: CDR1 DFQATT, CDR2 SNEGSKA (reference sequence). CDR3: CSARVTTGNDQPQHF. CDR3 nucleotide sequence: TGCAGTGCTAGGGTCACGACAGGTAATGATCAGCCCCAGCATTTT.

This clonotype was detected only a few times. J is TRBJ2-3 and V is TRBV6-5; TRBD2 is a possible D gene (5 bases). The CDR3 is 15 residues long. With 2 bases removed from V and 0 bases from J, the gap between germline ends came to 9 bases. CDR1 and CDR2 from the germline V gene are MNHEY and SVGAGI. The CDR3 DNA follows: TGTGCCAGCAGTTACGACTATCCTAGCACAGATACGCAGTATTTT. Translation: CASSYDYPSTDTQYF.

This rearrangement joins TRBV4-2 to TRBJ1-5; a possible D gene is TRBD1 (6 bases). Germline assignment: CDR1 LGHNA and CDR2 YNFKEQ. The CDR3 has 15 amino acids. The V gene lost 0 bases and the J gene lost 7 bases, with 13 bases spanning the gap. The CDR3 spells CASSQDNAGDQPQHF. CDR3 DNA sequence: TGTGCCAGCAGCCAAGATAACGCAGGGGACCAGCCCCAGCATTTT.

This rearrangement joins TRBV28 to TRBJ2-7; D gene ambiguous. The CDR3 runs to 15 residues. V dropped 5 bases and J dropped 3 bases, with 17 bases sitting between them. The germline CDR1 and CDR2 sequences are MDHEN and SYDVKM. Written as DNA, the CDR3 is TGTGCCAGCAGTCCCGAGACCTGGGGAATCTACGAGCAGTACTTC. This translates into CASSPETWGIYEQYF.

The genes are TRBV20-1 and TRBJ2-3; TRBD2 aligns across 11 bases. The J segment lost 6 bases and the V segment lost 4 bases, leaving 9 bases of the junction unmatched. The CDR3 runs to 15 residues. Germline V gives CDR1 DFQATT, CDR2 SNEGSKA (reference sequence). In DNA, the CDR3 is TGCAGTGCTAAGCTGGCGACTAGCGGGGCCGATACGCAGTATTTT. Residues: CSAKLATSGADTQYF.

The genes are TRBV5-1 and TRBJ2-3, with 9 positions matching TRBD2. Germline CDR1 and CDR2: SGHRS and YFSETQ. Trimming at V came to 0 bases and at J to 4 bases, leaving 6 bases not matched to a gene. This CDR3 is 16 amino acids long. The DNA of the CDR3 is TGCGCCAGCAGCTTGGCGTACAGCGGGGGGTCAGATACGCAGTATTTT. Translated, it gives CASSLAYSGGSDTQYF.

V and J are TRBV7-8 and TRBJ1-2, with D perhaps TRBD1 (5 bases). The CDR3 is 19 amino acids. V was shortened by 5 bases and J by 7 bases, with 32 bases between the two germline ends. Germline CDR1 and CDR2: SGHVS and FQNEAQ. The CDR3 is CASSAGVPFSRRGVSGYTF. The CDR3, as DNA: TGTGCCAGCAGCGCTGGCGTCCCGTTCAGTAGGAGGGGTGTGAGTGGCTACACCTTC. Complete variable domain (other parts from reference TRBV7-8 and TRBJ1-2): GAGVSQSPRYKVAKRGQDVALRCDPISGHVSLFWYQQALGQGPEFLTYFQNEAQLDKSGLPSDRFFAERPEGSVSTLKIQRTQQEDSAVYLCASSAGVPFSRRGVSGYTFGSGTRLTVV.

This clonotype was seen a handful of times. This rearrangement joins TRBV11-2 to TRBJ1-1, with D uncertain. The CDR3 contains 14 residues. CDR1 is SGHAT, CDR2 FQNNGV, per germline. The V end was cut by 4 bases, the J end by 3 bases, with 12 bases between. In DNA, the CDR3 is TGTGCCAGCAGCTGGGAGACGGCCCACACTGAAGCTTTCTTT. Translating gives CASSWETAHTEAFF.

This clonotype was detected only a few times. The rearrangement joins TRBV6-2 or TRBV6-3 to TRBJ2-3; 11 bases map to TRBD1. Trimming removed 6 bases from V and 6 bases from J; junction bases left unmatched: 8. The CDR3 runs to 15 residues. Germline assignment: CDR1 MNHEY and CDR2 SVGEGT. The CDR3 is CASRPYGTGGDTQYF. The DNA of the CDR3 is TGTGCCAGCAGACCGTACGGGACAGGGGGGGATACGCAGTATTTT.

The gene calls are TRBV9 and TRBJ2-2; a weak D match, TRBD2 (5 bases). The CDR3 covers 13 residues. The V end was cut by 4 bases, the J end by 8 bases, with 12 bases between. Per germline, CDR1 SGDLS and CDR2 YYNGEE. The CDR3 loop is CASSTHPGGELFF. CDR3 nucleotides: TGTGCCAGCAGCACCCACCCGGGGGGGGAGCTGTTTTTT.

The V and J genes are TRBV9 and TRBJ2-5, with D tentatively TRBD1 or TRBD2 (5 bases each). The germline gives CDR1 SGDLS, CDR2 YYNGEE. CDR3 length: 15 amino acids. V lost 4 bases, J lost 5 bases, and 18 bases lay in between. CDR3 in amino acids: CASSTGVGVGETQYF. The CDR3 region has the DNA TGTGCCAGCAGCACCGGCGTGGGGGTCGGGGAGACCCAGTACTTC. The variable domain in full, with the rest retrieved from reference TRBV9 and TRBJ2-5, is DSGVTQTPKHLITATGQRVTLRCSPRSGDLSVYWYQQSLDQGLQFLIQYYNGEERAKGNILERFSAQQFPDLHSELNLSSLELGDSALYFCASSTGVGVGETQYFGPGTRLLVL.

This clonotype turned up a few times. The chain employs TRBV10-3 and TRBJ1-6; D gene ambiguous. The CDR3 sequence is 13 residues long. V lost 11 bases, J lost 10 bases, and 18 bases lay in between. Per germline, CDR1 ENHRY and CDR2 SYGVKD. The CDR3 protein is CAASREDESPLHF. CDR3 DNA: TGTGCCGCGTCAAGGGAGGATGAATCACCCCTCCACTTT.

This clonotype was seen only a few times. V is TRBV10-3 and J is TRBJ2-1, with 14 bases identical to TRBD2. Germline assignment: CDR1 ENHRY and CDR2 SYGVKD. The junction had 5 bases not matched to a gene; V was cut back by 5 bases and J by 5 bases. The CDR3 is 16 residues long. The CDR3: CAISSRTSGGNNEQFF. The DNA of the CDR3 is TGTGCCATCAGTTCTAGGACTAGCGGGGGGAACAATGAGCAGTTCTTC.

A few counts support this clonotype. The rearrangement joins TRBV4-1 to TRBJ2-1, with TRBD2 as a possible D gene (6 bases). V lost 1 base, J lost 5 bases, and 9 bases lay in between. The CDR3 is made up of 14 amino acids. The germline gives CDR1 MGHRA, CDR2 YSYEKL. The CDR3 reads CASSQGRRDNEQFF. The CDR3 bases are TGCGCCAGCAGCCAAGGAAGGAGGGACAATGAGCAGTTCTTC.